This T cell receptor beta chain stems from a study of T cell repertoires in cytomegalovirus infection. One entry per CDR3 protein, called by TCRdb with MiXCR from the reads. This repertoire shows some 920,000 distinct CDR3 sequences, less than 35% found once; its top ten account for about an eighth. The V end lost 0 bases, the J end lost 0 bases, and 11 bases lay between the germline ends. CDR1 and CDR2 (germline): MNHEY, SVGEGT. This CDR3 is 16 amino acids long. This clonotype has just a few counts. What it recognizes is unknown. This clonotype was sampled from a human donor in good health (CMV status not recorded). Some clones in this sample may be carry-over from other donors' samples. V and J are TRBV6-2 or TRBV6-3 and TRBJ1-1; D is ambiguous. The material was cultured CD8+ T cells from PBMCs, obtained from culture after CMV antigen stimulation. Here the CDR3 reads CASSYSAHTMNTEAFF. The CDR3 DNA reads TGTGCCAGCAGTTACTCGGCTCATACAATGAACACTGAAGCTTTCTTT.